This T cell receptor (beta chain) is from a study of blood T cells in healthy people across ages. Findings and limits, study-wide: CMV status of donors was not determined, possibly confounding expanded clonotype changes. With age, beta diversity per million T cells declined roughly linearly, significantly by 30 to 50. Estimates of diversity drawn from one million T cells were considered underestimates.

No fewer than 5.5 micrograms of total RNA were isolated from every sample. It was with a sample-barcoded 5' primer and a J-beta primer mix that a second PCR of roughly 7 to 12 cycles was run. MiXCR, applied by TCRdb to the 5' RACE reads, yields one record per CDR3 protein. The profile covers approximately 1,000,000 distinct CDR3 sequences, with 35% to 50% appearing a single time and 15% to 20% taken by the ten largest. As for this clonotype: Antigen unknown.

The length of the CDR3 is 14 residues. Losses at the gene ends were 6 bases for V and 11 bases for J; bases not matched to a gene: 13. Germline-derived CDR1 and CDR2 are SGHDN and FVKESK. Specimen: blood. The TCR sequence derives from a woman aged 60-70 years in good health. This chain uses TRBV14 with TRBJ2-5; 9 bases are a match to TRBD1. CDR3 protein: CASSRDRGDYGQYF. Here the CDR3 DNA reads TGTGCCAGCAGTCGAGACAGGGGGGACTACGGGCAGTACTTC.